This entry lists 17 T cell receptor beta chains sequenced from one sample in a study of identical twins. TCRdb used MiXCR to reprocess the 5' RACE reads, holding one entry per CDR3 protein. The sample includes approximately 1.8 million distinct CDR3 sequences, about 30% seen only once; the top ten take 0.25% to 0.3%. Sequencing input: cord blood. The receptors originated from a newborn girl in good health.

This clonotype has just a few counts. The CDR3 DNA sequence: TGTGCCAGCAGTGGCGCCCTACGTACAGGGTACAAGCAGTACTTC. This sequence encodes CASSGALRTGYKQYF. V usage is TRBV2 and J usage is TRBJ2-7, with D tentatively TRBD1 (6 bases). The V gene's germline CDR1 is SNHLY and CDR2 FYNNEI. The length of the CDR3 is 15 residues. With 4 bases removed from V and 8 bases from J, the gap between germline ends came to 21 bases.

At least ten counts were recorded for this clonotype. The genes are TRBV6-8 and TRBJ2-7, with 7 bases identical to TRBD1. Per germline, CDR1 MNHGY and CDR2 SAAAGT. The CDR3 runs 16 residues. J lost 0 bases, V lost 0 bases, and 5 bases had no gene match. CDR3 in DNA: TGTGCCAGCAGTTACTCTGACGACAGGGACTCCTACGAGCAGTACTTC. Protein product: CASSYSDDRDSYEQYF.

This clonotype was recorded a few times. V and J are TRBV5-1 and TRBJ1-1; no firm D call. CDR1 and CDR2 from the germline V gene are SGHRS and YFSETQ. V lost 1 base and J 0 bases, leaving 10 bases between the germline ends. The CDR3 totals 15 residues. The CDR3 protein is CASSLYDSLNTEAFF. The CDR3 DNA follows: TGCGCCAGCAGCTTGTATGATTCGTTGAACACTGAAGCTTTCTTT. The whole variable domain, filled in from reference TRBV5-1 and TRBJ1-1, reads KAGVTQTPRYLIKTRGQQVTLSCSPISGHRSVSWYQQTPGQGLQFLFEYFSETQRNKGNFPGRFSGRQFSNSRSEMNVSTLELGDSALYLCASSLYDSLNTEAFFGQGTRLTVV.

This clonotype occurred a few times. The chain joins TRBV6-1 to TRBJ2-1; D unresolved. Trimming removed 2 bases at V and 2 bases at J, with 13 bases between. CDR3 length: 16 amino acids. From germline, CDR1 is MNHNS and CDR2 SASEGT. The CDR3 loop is CASSEYAQVAYNEQFF. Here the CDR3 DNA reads TGTGCCAGCAGTGAATACGCCCAGGTCGCCTACAATGAGCAGTTCTTC.

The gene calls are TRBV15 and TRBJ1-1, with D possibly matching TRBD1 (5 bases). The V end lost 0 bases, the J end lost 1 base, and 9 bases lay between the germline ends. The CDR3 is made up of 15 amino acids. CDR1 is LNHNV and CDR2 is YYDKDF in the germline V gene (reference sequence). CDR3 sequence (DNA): TGTGCCACCAGCAGAGATAGCGGACAGAACACTGAAGCTTTCTTT. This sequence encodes CATSRDSGQNTEAFF.

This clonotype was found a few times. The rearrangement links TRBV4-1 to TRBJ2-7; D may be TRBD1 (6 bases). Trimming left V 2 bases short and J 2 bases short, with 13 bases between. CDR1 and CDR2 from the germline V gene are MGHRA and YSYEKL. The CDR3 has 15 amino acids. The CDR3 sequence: CASSQRLDRPYEQYF. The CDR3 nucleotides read TGCGCCAGCAGCCAAAGACTGGACAGACCCTACGAGCAGTACTTC.

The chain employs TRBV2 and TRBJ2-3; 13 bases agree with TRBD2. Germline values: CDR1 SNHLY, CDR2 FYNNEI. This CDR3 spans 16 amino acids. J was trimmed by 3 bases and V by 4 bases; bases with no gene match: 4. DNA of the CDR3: TGTGCCAGCAGTGGGACTAGCGGGAGTCGGACAGATACGCAGTATTTT. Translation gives CASSGTSGSRTDTQYF.

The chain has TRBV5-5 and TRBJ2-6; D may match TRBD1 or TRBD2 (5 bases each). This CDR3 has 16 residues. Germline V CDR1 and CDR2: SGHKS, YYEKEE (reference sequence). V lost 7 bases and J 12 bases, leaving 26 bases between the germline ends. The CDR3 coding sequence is TGTGCCAGCGGAACGACCCGGGGCAAAACTCCGGGCGTCCTGACTTTC. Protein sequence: CASGTTRGKTPGVLTF. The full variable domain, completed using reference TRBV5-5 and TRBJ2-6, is DAGVTQSPTHLIKTRGQQVTLRCSPISGHKSVSWYQQVLGQGPQFIFQYYEKEERGRGNFPDRFSARQFPNYSSELNVNALLLGDSALYLCASGTTRGKTPGVLTFGAGSRLTVL.

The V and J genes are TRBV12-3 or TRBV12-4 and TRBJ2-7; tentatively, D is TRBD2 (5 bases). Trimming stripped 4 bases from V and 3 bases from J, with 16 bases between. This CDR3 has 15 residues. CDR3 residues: CASSSTAGPYYEQYF. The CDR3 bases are TGTGCCAGCAGTTCCACCGCGGGCCCCTACTACGAGCAGTACTTC.

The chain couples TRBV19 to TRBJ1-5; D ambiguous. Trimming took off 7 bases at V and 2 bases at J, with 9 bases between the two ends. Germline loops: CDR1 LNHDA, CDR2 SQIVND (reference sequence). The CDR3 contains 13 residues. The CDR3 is CASKMRGNQPQHF. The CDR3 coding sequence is TGTGCCAGTAAAATGAGAGGCAATCAGCCCCAGCATTTT.

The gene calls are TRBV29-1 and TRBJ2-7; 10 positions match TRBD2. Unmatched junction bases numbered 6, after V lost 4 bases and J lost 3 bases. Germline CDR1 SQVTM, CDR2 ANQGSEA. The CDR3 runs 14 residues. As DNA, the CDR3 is TGCAGCGTTGGGCCTAGCGGGGGCGTCTACGAGCAGTACTTC. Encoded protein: CSVGPSGGVYEQYF.

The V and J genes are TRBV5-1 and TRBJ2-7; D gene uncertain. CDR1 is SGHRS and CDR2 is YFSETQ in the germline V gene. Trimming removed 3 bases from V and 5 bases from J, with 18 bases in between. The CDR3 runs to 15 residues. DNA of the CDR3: TGCGCCAGCAGCTCCGGTCGCCAGACACTGGACGAGCAGTACTTC. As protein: CASSSGRQTLDEQYF.

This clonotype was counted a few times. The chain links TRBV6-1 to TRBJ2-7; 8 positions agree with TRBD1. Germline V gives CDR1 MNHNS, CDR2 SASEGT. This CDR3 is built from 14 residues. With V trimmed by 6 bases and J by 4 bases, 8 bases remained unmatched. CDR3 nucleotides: TGTGCCAGCAGAAGGACAGGGAGCATGTACGAGCAGTACTTC. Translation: CASRRTGSMYEQYF.

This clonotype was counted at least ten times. The CDR3: CASSPGLDEQFF. As DNA, the CDR3 is TGCGCCAGCAGCCCCGGACTTGATGAGCAGTTCTTC. This chain links TRBV5-1 with TRBJ2-1; TRBD2 is a possible D gene (5 bases). Trimming took off 4 bases at V and 8 bases at J, with 10 bases between the two ends. The CDR3 covers 12 residues. Germline V gene lookup returns CDR1 SGHRS and CDR2 YFSETQ.

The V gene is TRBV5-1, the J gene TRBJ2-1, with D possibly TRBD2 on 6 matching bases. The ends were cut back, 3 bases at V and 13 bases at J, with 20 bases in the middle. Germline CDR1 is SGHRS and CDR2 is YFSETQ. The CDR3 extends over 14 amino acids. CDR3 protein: CASSSSGLRETQFF. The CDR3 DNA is TGCGCCAGCAGCTCGTCGGGGCTCCGGGAGACCCAGTTCTTC.

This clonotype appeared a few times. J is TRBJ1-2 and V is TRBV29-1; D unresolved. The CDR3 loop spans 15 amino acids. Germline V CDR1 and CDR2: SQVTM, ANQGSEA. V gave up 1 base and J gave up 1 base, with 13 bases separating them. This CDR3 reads CSVEAGQANNYGYTF. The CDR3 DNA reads TGCAGCGTTGAAGCTGGCCAGGCCAATAACTATGGCTACACCTTC.

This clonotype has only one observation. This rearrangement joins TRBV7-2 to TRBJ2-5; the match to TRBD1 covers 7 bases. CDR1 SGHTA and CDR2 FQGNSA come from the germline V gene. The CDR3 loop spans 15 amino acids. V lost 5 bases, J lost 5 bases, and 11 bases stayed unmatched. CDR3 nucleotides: TGTGCCAGCAGCGTAGACAGGGAACGTCGCGAGACCCAGTACTTC. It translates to CASSVDRERRETQYF.